These 18 T cell receptor beta chains were all obtained from the same sample, sequenced in a study of regulatory T cells in long-lasting Graves disease. In building TCR beta libraries, iRepertoire HTBI primers were used together with Arm-PCR of CDR3 regions. TCRdb redid the calling of the multiplex PCR reads with MiXCR, one entry per CDR3 protein. The sample yields some 280,000 distinct CDR3 sequences, 20% to 25% seen once. As for time point: persistent/refractory GD, antithyroid drugs over 5 years with positive TRAb. RNA isolated from PBMCs was used to make the TCR library. The source was peripheral blood mononuclear cells (PBMCs), collected when the disease was refractory, from a patient treated with antithyroid drugs. These receptors all come from a female donor with Graves disease.

This clonotype came up a few times. The chain is built from TRBV4-3 and TRBJ1-2; D remains ambiguous. From germline, CDR1 is LGHNA and CDR2 YSLEER. Trimming stripped 4 bases from V and 4 bases from J, with 16 bases between. The CDR3 totals 15 residues. CDR3 DNA sequence: TGCGCCAGCAGCCTCTTAGAAGGGAACGTCTATGGCTACACCTTC. Translation: CASSLLEGNVYGYTF.

At least ten counts were recorded for this clonotype. This rearrangement joins TRBV6-1 to TRBJ1-1, with D possibly matching TRBD1 (5 bases). The V gene lost 7 bases and the J gene lost 0 bases, with 12 bases spanning the gap. CDR1 and CDR2 (germline): MNHNS, SASEGT. This CDR3 contains 14 residues. This chain's CDR3 is CASTAGNMNTEAFF. CDR3 DNA: TGTGCCAGCACGGCAGGGAATATGAACACTGAAGCTTTCTTT.

Only one count was recorded for this clonotype. V is TRBV6-1 and J is TRBJ2-7; D could derive from TRBD1 or TRBD2 (5 bases each). From germline, CDR1 is MNHNS and CDR2 SASEGT. The CDR3 has 12 residues. V gave up 6 bases and J gave up 11 bases, with 17 bases separating them. CDR3: CASSLPGTVKYF. DNA for the CDR3: TGTGCCAGCAGCCTTCCCGGGACCGTGAAGTACTTC.

This clonotype has ten or more counts. The chain employs TRBV7-9 and TRBJ2-5, with D possibly matching TRBD1 (6 bases). CDR1 and CDR2 from the germline V gene are SEHNR and FQNEAQ (reference sequence). With 5 bases removed from V and 3 bases from J, the gap between germline ends came to 19 bases. The CDR3 consists of 16 residues. CDR3 nucleotides: TGTGCCAGCAGCCCACATGGCGGACAGATTAAAGAGACCCAGTACTTC. Translated, it gives CASSPHGGQIKETQYF. Based on the CDR3 plus reference TRBV7-9 and TRBJ2-5, the full variable domain is DTGVSQNPRHKITKRGQNVTFRCDPISEHNRLYWYRQTLGQGPEFLTYFQNEAQLEKSRLLSDRFSAERPKGSFSTLEIQRTEQGDSAMYLCASSPHGGQIKETQYFGPGTRLLVL.

This clonotype was detected many times. The rearrangement uses TRBV6-1 and TRBJ2-7; tentatively, D is TRBD2 (5 bases). The CDR3 is made up of 17 amino acids. Germline-derived CDR1 and CDR2 are MNHNS and SASEGT. V was trimmed by 6 bases and J by 2 bases, leaving 23 bases between them. The CDR3 protein is CASSPRTARLGAYEQYF. The CDR3 DNA sequence: TGTGCCAGCAGCCCACGGACTGCCCGACTTGGGGCCTACGAGCAGTACTTC.

This clonotype was recorded a few times. This may be a read error, as it is one base from a much larger clone. The rearrangement links TRBV24-1 to TRBJ2-2; D call uncertain. This CDR3 is built from 13 residues. The germline V gene encodes CDR1 KGHDR and CDR2 SFDVKD. V lost 6 bases and J 1 base, leaving 5 bases between the germline ends. CDR3 amino acids: CATSPGNTGELFF. The CDR3 DNA follows: TGTGCCACCAGTCCCGGGAACACCGGGGAGCTGTTTTTT.

This chain links TRBV5-5 with TRBJ2-2; D is uncertain. Per the germline V gene, CDR1 is SGHKS and CDR2 is YYEKEE (reference sequence). The CDR3 contains 14 residues. CDR3 residues: CASQVQANTGELFF. CDR3 coding DNA: TGTGCGTCTCAGGTGCAGGCGAACACCGGGGAGCTGTTTTTT.

This clonotype has only a few counts. J is TRBJ2-6 and V is TRBV30, with D possibly being TRBD1 (6 bases). The V and J ends lost 3 bases and 1 base respectively, with 13 bases between them. CDR1 GTSNPN and CDR2 SVGIG come from the germline V gene (reference sequence). The CDR3 is 16 residues long. CDR3 DNA sequence: TGTGCCTGGAGAGCCACAGGGCTTTCTGGGGCCAACGTCCTGACTTTC. It codes for CAWRATGLSGANVLTF. Full variable domain (remainder filled in from reference TRBV30 and TRBJ2-6): SQTIHQWPATLVQPVGSPLSLECTVEGTSNPNLYWYRQAAGRGLQLLFYSVGIGQISSEVPQNLSASRPQDRQFILSSKKLLLSDSGFYLCAWRATGLSGANVLTFGAGSRLTVL.

This clonotype was recorded at least ten times. This chain joins TRBV27 and TRBJ2-7, with 8 bases identical to TRBD2. There are 13 residues in the CDR3. V gave up 5 bases and J gave up 4 bases; unmatched junction bases: 4. Germline V gene data show CDR1 as MNHEY and CDR2 as SMNVEV (reference sequence). CDR3 protein: CASSAASGYEQYF. CDR3 bases: TGTGCCAGCAGTGCTGCTAGCGGGTACGAGCAGTACTTC.

The chain couples TRBV4-3 to TRBJ1-1, with D hard to call. The germline V and J ends were trimmed by 1 base and 10 bases, with 19 bases remaining between them. This CDR3 spans 15 amino acids. Germline values: CDR1 LGHNA, CDR2 YSLEER. DNA for the CDR3: TGCGCCAGCAGCCAAGCGGCGGGCGGGGAGTGGGCAGCTTTCTTT. Translation: CASSQAAGGEWAAFF.

This clonotype came up many times. CDR3 in DNA: TGTGCCAGCAGTTACTCGCTCAAGACCTACGAGCAGTACTTC. Its translation: CASSYSLKTYEQYF. The chain is built from TRBV6-5 and TRBJ2-7; no firm D call. Trimming took 0 bases from V and 2 from J, leaving 8 bases between them. The germline V gene has CDR1 MNHEY and CDR2 SVGAGI. This CDR3 has 14 amino acids.

Ten or more counts support this clonotype. This chain joins TRBV7-2 and TRBJ2-5; D unclear. Germline V gene data show CDR1 as SGHTA and CDR2 as FQGNSA. The CDR3 runs to 12 residues. V was trimmed by 1 base and J by 5 bases, leaving 5 bases between them. The CDR3: CASSLGRETQYF. DNA for the CDR3: TGTGCCAGCAGCTTAGGACGGGAGACCCAGTACTTC. Full variable domain (remainder filled in from reference TRBV7-2 and TRBJ2-5): GAGVSQSPSNKVTEKGKDVELRCDPISGHTALYWYRQSLGQGLEFLIYFQGNSAPDKSGLPSDRFSAERTGGSVSTLTIQRTQQEDSAVYLCASSLGRETQYFGPGTRLLVL.

V usage is TRBV7-2 and J usage is TRBJ2-1, with 15 bases fitting TRBD2. The CDR3 covers 14 residues. CDR1 SGHTA and CDR2 FQGNSA come from the germline V gene. The ends lost 5 bases at V and 13 bases at J; junction bases unmatched: 6. This CDR3 is CASSNPGLAGGQFF. CDR3 coding DNA: TGTGCCAGCAGCAACCCGGGACTAGCGGGAGGACAGTTCTTC.

This clonotype appeared many times. The chain couples TRBV6-2 or TRBV6-3 to TRBJ1-4, with a tentative D call TRBD1 (6 bases). The CDR3 loop spans 14 amino acids. Germline CDR1 MNHEY, CDR2 SVGEGT. V was clipped by 4 bases and J by 8 bases, with 14 bases between them. For the CDR3, the DNA is TGTGCCAGCAGTTCCGGACAGATCAGCGAAAAACTGTTTTTT. Protein sequence: CASSSGQISEKLFF.

The chain has TRBV14 and TRBJ2-5, with 7 bases lining up with TRBD2. The CDR3 totals 16 residues. In germline, CDR1 is SGHDN, CDR2 FVKESK. V gave up 4 bases and J gave up 3 bases; unmatched junction bases: 11. CDR3 residues: CASSPALAAMEETQYF. CDR3 sequence (DNA): TGTGCCAGCAGCCCAGCTCTAGCGGCGATGGAAGAGACCCAGTACTTC. The full variable domain, its missing parts supplied by reference TRBV14 and TRBJ2-5, is EAGVTQFPSHSVIEKGQTVTLRCDPISGHDNLYWYRRVMGKEIKFLLHFVKESKQDESGMPNNRFLAERTGGTYSTLKVQPAELEDSGVYFCASSPALAAMEETQYFGPGTRLLVL.

This clonotype was counted between two and nine times. The V call is TRBV19, the J call TRBJ1-1; maybe TRBD1 (6 bases). The germline CDR1 and CDR2 sequences are LNHDA and SQIVND (reference sequence). CDR3 length: 16 residues. V dropped 5 bases and J dropped 0 bases, with 16 bases sitting between them. CDR3: CASSASQGGVNTEAFF. The CDR3 DNA reads as TGTGCCAGTAGTGCCTCTCAAGGGGGTGTGAACACTGAAGCTTTCTTT.

This clonotype was seen repeatedly, ten times or more. The rearrangement joins TRBV15 to TRBJ2-1, with D perhaps TRBD2 (6 bases). CDR1 is LNHNV and CDR2 is YYDKDF in the germline V gene (reference sequence). Between the trimmed V and J ends, which lost 4 bases and 4 bases, there was a span of 14 bases. The CDR3 extends over 15 amino acids. CDR3 nucleotide sequence: TGTGCCACCAGCACTGAGGCGGGGTGGTACAATGAGCAGTTCTTC. This codes for CATSTEAGWYNEQFF.

This clonotype came up many times. V usage is TRBV6-1 and J usage is TRBJ2-7, with D tentatively TRBD1 or TRBD2 (5 bases each). V lost 1 base to trimming and J lost 2 bases, with 12 bases between them. From germline, CDR1 is MNHNS and CDR2 SASEGT. The CDR3 loop spans 15 amino acids. This CDR3 reads CASSEVPGTAYEQYF. The CDR3 DNA reads TGTGCCAGCAGTGAAGTGCCGGGGACCGCCTACGAGCAGTACTTC.